A single TCR beta chain is shown here with its context. Authors' data handling: Amplifying reference gene primers gave estimates of nucleated cell counts. Clones were read by immunoSEQ multiplex PCR, and TCRdb kept only the in-frame ones, dropping some. Clonal size and the V and J genes are those of that table, whereas D and trimming came from the DNA. The table records about 130,000 clones, about 80% of them present only once. The germline CDR1 and CDR2 sequences are SGHRS and YFSETQ. The length of the CDR3 is 15 residues. V shed 0 bases, J shed 5 bases, and the junction held 7 bases outside the gene matches. This sample was taken from a study of blood T cell repertoires in COVID-19. Whole-study context: The United States, Italy and Spain provided the acute and convalescent COVID-19 samples. T cells, B-cell-depleted T cells, or PBMCs supplied cDNA or gDNA.

The sequence was obtained from a human donor in a cohort sampled during active COVID-19. This rearrangement joins TRBV5-1 to TRBJ2-7; 8 bases are shared with TRBD2. What was sequenced was peripheral blood. The DNA of the CDR3 is TGCGCCAGCAGCTTGGCCGGGGGGGGGCCCCACGAGCAGTACTTC. This translates into CASSLAGGGPHEQYF.